This TCR beta chain is from a study of cytomegalovirus exposure and HLA in healthy donors. CDR3 length: 12 amino acids. The germline CDR1 and CDR2 sequences are SGHTA and FQGNSA. Germline trimming cut 4 bases from V and 6 bases from J; bases unmatched to any gene: 0. All the people who gave samples were healthy bone marrow donors. PCR employed 60 Vbeta and 13 Jbeta primers. The data were produced by immunoSEQ multiplex PCR, yet TCRdb's version contains in-frame clones alone and is incomplete. This sample has 250,000 to 350,000 clones; around two thirds occur once, and the top ten carry approximately 2.1%.

The chain carries TRBV7-2 and TRBJ2-3, with TRBD2 matching 8 bases. The sequenced sample was PBMCs. The TCR originated in a female donor in good health and CMV-seronegative. CDR3 in amino acids: CASSSGGDTQYF. The CDR3 bases are TGTGCCAGCAGCTCGGGAGGGGATACGCAGTATTTT.